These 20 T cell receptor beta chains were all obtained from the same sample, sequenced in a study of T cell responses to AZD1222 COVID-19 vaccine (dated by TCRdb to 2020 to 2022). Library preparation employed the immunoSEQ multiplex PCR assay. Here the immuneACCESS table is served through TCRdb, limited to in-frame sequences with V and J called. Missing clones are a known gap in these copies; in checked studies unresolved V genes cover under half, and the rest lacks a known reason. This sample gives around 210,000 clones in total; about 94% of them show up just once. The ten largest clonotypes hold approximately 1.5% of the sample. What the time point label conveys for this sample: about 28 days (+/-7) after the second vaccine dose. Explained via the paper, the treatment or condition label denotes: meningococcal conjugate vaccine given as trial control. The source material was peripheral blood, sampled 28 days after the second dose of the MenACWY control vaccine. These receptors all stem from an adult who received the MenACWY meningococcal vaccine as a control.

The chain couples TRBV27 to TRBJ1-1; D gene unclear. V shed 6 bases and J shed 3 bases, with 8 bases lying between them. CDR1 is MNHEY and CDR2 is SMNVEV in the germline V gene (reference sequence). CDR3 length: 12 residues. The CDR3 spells CASRNLYTEAFF. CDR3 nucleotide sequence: TGTGCCAGCAGAAACTTGTACACTGAAGCTTTCTTT.

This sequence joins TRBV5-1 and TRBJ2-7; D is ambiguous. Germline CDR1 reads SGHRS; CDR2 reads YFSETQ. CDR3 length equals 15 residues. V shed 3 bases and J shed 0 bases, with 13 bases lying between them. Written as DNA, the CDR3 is TGCGCCAGCAGCTCTCTTAAAACGAGCTCCTACGAGCAGTACTTC. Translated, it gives CASSSLKTSSYEQYF.

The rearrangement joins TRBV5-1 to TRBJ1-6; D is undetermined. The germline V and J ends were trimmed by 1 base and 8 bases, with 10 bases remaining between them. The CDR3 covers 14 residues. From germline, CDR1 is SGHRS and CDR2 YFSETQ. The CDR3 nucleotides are TGCGCCAGCAGCTTGTCCGGTAGGGATTCACCCCTCCACTTT. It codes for CASSLSGRDSPLHF.

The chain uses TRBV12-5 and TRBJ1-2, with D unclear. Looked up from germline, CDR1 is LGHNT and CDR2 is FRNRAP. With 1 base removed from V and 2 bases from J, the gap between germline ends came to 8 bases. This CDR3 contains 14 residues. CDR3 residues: CASGLGTENYGYTF. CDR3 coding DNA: TGTGCTAGTGGTTTGGGGACGGAGAACTATGGCTACACCTTC.

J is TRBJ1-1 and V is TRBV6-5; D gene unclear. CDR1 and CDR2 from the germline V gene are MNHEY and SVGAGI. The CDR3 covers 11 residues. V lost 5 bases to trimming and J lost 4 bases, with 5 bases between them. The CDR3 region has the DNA TGTGCCAGCAGTCAGGTCACTGAAGCTTTCTTT. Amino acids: CASSQVTEAFF.

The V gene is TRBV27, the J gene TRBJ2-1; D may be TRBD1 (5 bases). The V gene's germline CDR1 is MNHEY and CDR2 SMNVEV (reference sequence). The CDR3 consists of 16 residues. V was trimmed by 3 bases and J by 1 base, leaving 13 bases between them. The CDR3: CASSFRGVLSYNEQFF. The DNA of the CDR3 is TGTGCCAGCAGTTTTAGGGGCGTATTATCCTACAATGAGCAGTTCTTC.

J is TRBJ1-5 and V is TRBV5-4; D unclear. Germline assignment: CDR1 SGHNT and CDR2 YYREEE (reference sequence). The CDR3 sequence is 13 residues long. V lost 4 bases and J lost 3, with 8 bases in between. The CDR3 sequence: CASSPDANQPQHF. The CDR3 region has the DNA TGTGCCAGCAGCCCAGACGCCAATCAGCCCCAGCATTTT. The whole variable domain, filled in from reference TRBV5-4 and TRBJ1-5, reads ETGVTQSPTHLIKTRGQQVTLRCSSQSGHNTVSWYQQALGQGPQFIFQYYREEENGRGNFPPRFSGLQFPNYSSELNVNALELDDSALYLCASSPDANQPQHFGDGTRLSIL.

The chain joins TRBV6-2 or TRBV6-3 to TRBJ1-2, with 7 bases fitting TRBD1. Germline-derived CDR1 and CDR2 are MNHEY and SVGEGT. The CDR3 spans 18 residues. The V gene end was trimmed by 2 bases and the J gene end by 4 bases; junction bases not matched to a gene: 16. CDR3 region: CASSYGTPTGFGLYGYTF. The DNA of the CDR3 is TGTGCCAGCAGTTACGGGACTCCGACAGGGTTTGGGCTCTATGGCTACACCTTC.

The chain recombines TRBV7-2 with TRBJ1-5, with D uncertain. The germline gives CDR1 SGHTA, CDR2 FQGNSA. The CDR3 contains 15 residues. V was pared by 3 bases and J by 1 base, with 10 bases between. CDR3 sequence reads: CASSFTHLSNQPQHF. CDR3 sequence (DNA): TGTGCCAGCAGCTTTACCCACCTAAGCAATCAGCCCCAGCATTTT.

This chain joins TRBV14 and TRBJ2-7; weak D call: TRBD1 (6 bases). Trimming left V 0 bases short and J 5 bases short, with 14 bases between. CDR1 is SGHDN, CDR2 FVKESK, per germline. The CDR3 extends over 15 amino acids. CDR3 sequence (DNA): TGTGCCAGCAGCCAAGATCGGCCAGGGGCCCACGAGCAGTACTTC. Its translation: CASSQDRPGAHEQYF.

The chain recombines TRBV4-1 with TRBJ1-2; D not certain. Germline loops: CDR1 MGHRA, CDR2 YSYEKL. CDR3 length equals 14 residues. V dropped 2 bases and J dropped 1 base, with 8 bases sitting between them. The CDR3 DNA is TGCGCCAGCAGCCAACCCACAAGTAACTATGGCTACACCTTC. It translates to CASSQPTSNYGYTF.

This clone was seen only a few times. The CDR3 here is CASSPDRVHEQYF. The CDR3 DNA reads as TGTGCCAGCAGCCCCGACAGGGTCCACGAGCAGTACTTC. The J gene is TRBJ2-7, the V gene TRBV12-3 or TRBV12-4, with 7 bases lining up with TRBD1. The CDR3 loop spans 13 amino acids. Trimming removed 6 bases from V and 5 bases from J; junction bases left unmatched: 7.

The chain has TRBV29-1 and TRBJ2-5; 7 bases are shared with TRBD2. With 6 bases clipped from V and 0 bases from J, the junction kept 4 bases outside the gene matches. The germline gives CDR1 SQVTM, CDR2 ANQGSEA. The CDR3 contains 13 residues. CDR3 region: CSVQTSDQETQYF. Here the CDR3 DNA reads TGCAGCGTGCAAACTAGCGACCAAGAGACCCAGTACTTC.

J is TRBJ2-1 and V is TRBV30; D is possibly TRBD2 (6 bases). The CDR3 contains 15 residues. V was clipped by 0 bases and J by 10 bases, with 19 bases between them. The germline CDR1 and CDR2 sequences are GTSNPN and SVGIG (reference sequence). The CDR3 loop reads CAWSVGQLAGREQFF. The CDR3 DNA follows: TGTGCCTGGAGTGTAGGGCAGCTCGCAGGGAGGGAGCAGTTCTTC. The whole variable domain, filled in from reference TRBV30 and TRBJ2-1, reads SQTIHQWPATLVQPVGSPLSLECTVEGTSNPNLYWYRQAAGRGLQLLFYSVGIGQISSEVPQNLSASRPQDRQFILSSKKLLLSDSGFYLCAWSVGQLAGREQFFGPGTRLTVL.

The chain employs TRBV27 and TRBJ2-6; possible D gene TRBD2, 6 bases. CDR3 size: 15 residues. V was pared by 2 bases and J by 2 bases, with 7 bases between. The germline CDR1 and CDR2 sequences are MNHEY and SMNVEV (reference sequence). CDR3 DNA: TGTGCCAGCAGTTTACCGGGGGCTGGGGCCAACGTCCTGACTTTC. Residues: CASSLPGAGANVLTF.

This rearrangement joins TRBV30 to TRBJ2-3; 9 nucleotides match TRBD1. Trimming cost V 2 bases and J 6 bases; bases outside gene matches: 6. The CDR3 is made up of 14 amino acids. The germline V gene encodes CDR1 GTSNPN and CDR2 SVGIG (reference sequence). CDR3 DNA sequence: TGTGCCTGGAGTCCGGGACAGGGAAGGGATACGCAGTATTTT. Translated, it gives CAWSPGQGRDTQYF.

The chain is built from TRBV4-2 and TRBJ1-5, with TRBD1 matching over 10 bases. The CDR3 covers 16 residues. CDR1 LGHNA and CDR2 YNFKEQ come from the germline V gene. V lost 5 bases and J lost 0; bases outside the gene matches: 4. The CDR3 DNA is TGTGCCAGCAGCGCCCGGGACAGGGGTAGCAATCAGCCCCAGCATTTT. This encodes CASSARDRGSNQPQHF.

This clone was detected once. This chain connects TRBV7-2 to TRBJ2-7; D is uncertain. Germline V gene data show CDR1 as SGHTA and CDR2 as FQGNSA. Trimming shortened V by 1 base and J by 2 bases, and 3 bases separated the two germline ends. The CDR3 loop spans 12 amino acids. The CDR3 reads CASSLVAYEQYF. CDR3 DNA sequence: TGTGCCAGCAGCTTAGTGGCCTACGAGCAGTACTTC.

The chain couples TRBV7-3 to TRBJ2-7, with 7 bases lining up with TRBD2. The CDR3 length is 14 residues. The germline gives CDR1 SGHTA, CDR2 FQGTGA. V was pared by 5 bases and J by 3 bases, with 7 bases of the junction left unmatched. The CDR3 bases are TGTGCCAGCAGCCGAGGCGGGGGAAACTACGAGCAGTACTTC. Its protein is CASSRGGGNYEQYF.

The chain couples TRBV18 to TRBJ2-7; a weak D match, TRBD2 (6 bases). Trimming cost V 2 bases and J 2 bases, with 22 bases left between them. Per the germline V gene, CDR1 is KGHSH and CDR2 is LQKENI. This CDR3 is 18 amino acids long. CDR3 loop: CASSPTLNRGSHAYEQYF. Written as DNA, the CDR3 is TGTGCCAGCTCACCAACACTCAATCGGGGGAGTCACGCCTACGAGCAGTACTTC.